This record looks at one TCR beta chain sequence and its context. The data were produced by immunoSEQ multiplex PCR, yet TCRdb's version contains in-frame clones alone and is incomplete. The repertoire includes about 380,000 clones, 95% of them detected once, and 0.02% sits in the top ten. This sample is part of a study of shared T cell receptors in the human thymus. V was cut by 2 bases and J by 4 bases, with 11 bases left in between. Per germline, CDR1 MDHEN and CDR2 SYDVKM. This CDR3 comprises 14 residues. The sequence derives from a human donor. This rearrangement joins TRBV28 to TRBJ2-5; D gene unclear. Sequenced input: thymocytes. The CDR3 loop is CASSLRDRVETQYF. As DNA, the CDR3 is TGTGCCAGCAGTTTAAGGGATAGGGTAGAGACCCAGTACTTC.